What follows are 15 T cell receptor beta chains derived from one specimen sequenced in a study of neoadjuvant nivolumab and ipilimumab in lung cancer. Profiling relied on immunoSEQ multiplex PCR, and the TCRdb table lists in-frame clones only, not all of them. This sample has roughly 19,000 clones, with 75% to 85% found just once. The specimen comprised tumor tissue, sampled after neoadjuvant nivolumab, alone or with ipilimumab, at or shortly before surgery. These TCRs come from an adult with non-small cell lung cancer.

The chain recombines TRBV27 with TRBJ2-1; 8 positions match TRBD2. Trimming removed 3 bases from V and 4 bases from J; junction bases left unmatched: 8. Germline-derived CDR1 and CDR2 are MNHEY and SMNVEV (reference sequence). This CDR3 spans 16 amino acids. CDR3: CASSFSGSGTYNEQFF. As DNA, the CDR3 is TGTGCCAGCAGTTTCTCCGGTAGCGGGACGTACAATGAGCAGTTCTTC.

The CDR3, as DNA: TGTGCCTGGAGCGTCGGGAGATCGAACACCGGGGAGCTGTTTTTT. Protein: CAWSVGRSNTGELFF. The genes are TRBV30 and TRBJ2-2; possibly TRBD2 for D (6 bases). V was pared by 3 bases and J by 0 bases, with 11 bases between. Germline CDR1 and CDR2: GTSNPN and SVGIG (reference sequence). The CDR3 consists of 15 residues.

By share of the sample, this clone is medium-sized. The gene calls are TRBV6-1 and TRBJ2-2; D may be TRBD2 (7 bases). Germline lookup yields CDR1 MNHNS and CDR2 SASEGT. V lost 5 bases and J lost 3, with 13 bases in between. CDR3 size: 15 residues. The chain's CDR3 is CASSTRGGHTGELFF. Written as DNA, the CDR3 is TGTGCCAGCAGTACTAGGGGGGGGCACACCGGGGAGCTGTTTTTT.

This chain uses TRBV2 with TRBJ1-2; 7 positions agree with TRBD1. The V gene end was trimmed by 4 bases and the J gene end by 8 bases; junction bases not matched to a gene: 7. The germline CDR1 and CDR2 sequences are SNHLY and FYNNEI. CDR3 length: 13 residues. The CDR3 DNA sequence: TGTGCCAGCAGTGGGGACAGTCTTTCGGGCTACACCTTC. Translation gives CASSGDSLSGYTF.

The chain couples TRBV7-6 to TRBJ2-3; TRBD2 matches at 9 bases. Per the germline V gene, CDR1 is SGHVS and CDR2 is FNYEAQ. With V trimmed by 6 bases and J by 8 bases, 15 bases remained unmatched. The CDR3 is 16 residues long. CDR3 loop: CASSKNGLAQGITQYF. The CDR3 DNA reads as TGTGCCAGCAGTAAGAATGGACTAGCGCAGGGTATTACGCAGTATTTT.

This clone is labeled medium-sized (0.01 to 0.1%). The V gene is TRBV5-1, the J gene TRBJ2-1; 13 positions agree with TRBD2. Germline CDR1 SGHRS, CDR2 YFSETQ. V trimming: 4 bases; J trimming: 5 bases; junction bases outside the gene matches: 3. This CDR3 comprises 15 residues. CDR3: CASSSGTSGNNEQFF. The CDR3 coding sequence is TGCGCCAGCAGCAGCGGGACTAGCGGGAACAATGAGCAGTTCTTC.

The genes are TRBV27 and TRBJ1-1; weak D call: TRBD1 (5 bases). V gave up 2 bases and J gave up 5 bases, with 9 bases separating them. CDR1 and CDR2 from the germline V gene are MNHEY and SMNVEV (reference sequence). The CDR3 is made up of 13 amino acids. The CDR3 loop is CASSLEGWTEAFF. The CDR3 bases are TGTGCCAGCAGTTTAGAGGGGTGGACTGAAGCTTTCTTT.

V usage is TRBV12-5 and J usage is TRBJ2-3, with D possibly TRBD2 on 6 matching bases. Trimming removed 3 bases at V and 0 bases at J, with 16 bases between. The germline V gene encodes CDR1 LGHNT and CDR2 FRNRAP. The CDR3 consists of 17 residues. The CDR3 DNA reads TGTGCTAGTGGTTTATTCTCATCGGGGGTTAGCACAGATACGCAGTATTTT. As protein: CASGLFSSGVSTDTQYF.

The gene calls are TRBV6-1 and TRBJ1-1; possibly TRBD1 for D (6 bases). CDR1 is MNHNS and CDR2 is SASEGT in the germline V gene. This CDR3 region has 14 residues. Trimming left V 6 bases short and J 5 bases short, with 16 bases between. The chain's CDR3 is CASSLSGERTEAFF. In DNA, the CDR3 is TGTGCCAGCAGCCTATCAGGGGAGAGGACTGAAGCTTTCTTT.

This sequence joins TRBV27 and TRBJ2-4; 11 bases are shared with TRBD2. J was trimmed by 0 bases and V by 2 bases; bases with no gene match: 9. The germline V gene has CDR1 MNHEY and CDR2 SMNVEV (reference sequence). The CDR3 totals 19 residues. The CDR3 region has the DNA TGTGCCAGCAGTTTAAAACTAGCGGGAGAAAGGTTAGCCAAAAACATTCAGTACTTC. Translated: CASSLKLAGERLAKNIQYF.

The V gene is TRBV5-6, the J gene TRBJ2-1, with D unclear. Trimming left V 2 bases short and J 6 bases short, with 0 bases between. This CDR3 is built from 10 residues. Germline-derived CDR1 and CDR2 are SGHDT and YYEEEE. The CDR3 is CASSFNEQFF. The CDR3, as DNA: TGTGCCAGCAGCTTCAATGAGCAGTTCTTC.

The chain combines TRBV7-3 with TRBJ2-3; 12 bases fit TRBD2. The CDR3 contains 15 residues. V dropped 4 bases and J dropped 5; count of bases not matched to a gene: 4. Germline CDR1 is SGHTA and CDR2 is FQGTGA. Written as DNA, the CDR3 is TGTGCCAGCAGCTCTAGCGGGAGGGCCGGAGATACGCAGTATTTT. Amino acid sequence: CASSSSGRAGDTQYF.

The J gene is TRBJ2-7, the V gene TRBV5-5, with D maybe TRBD2 (6 bases). This CDR3 spans 14 amino acids. In germline, CDR1 is SGHKS, CDR2 YYEKEE (reference sequence). V was cut by 4 bases and J by 6 bases, with 17 bases left in between. The CDR3 sequence is CASSRGGATGEQYF. CDR3 sequence (DNA): TGTGCCAGCAGCAGGGGAGGAGCGACGGGCGAGCAGTACTTC.

The chain links TRBV7-2 to TRBJ1-2; the match to TRBD1 covers 9 bases. The CDR3 is 16 residues long. The germline gives CDR1 SGHTA, CDR2 FQGNSA. After removal of 8 bases from V and 4 bases from J, the junction contained 14 bases not matched to a gene. The CDR3 coding sequence is TGTGCCAGCTTCAAGCCCGGGACAGGGCTTTTCTATGGCTACACCTTC. Translation: CASFKPGTGLFYGYTF.

The gene calls are TRBV7-6 and TRBJ1-5, with 9 bases fitting TRBD1. The CDR3 has 18 residues. Germline assignment: CDR1 SGHVS and CDR2 FNYEAQ. V trimming: 2 bases; J trimming: 5 bases; junction bases outside the gene matches: 13. Here the CDR3 DNA reads TGTGCCAGCAGCTTACCCAACAGGGGGCGCGAGGGTGATCAGCCCCAGCATTTT. Its translation is CASSLPNRGREGDQPQHF.